In this sample, the clone carrying this T cell receptor (beta chain) turned up many times. The TCR library protocol attached unique molecular identifiers to the individual cDNA molecules. TCRdb processed the 5' RACE reads anew with MiXCR; each CDR3 protein has one entry. Of 35,000 to 45,000 distinct CDR3 sequences listed, 9% to 15% were seen once; the top ten hold 16%. This record belongs to a study of early T cells in non-severe SARS-CoV-2 infection. The CDR3 spans 16 residues. Between the trimmed V and J ends, which lost 1 base and 1 base, there was a span of 11 bases. Germline V lookup: CDR1 SGHVS, CDR2 FQNEAQ.

This chain links TRBV7-8 with TRBJ1-5; the D gene is possibly TRBD1 (5 bases). Sequencing input: whole blood. The TCR originated in an adult who was a healthcare worker with PCR-confirmed SARS-CoV-2 infection or an uninfected control (not recorded which). The DNA for the CDR3 is TGTGCCAGCAGCTTAGTGGGGGGGAGGAGCAATCAGCCCCAGCATTTT. Its translation: CASSLVGGRSNQPQHF.